Below, 2 T cell receptor beta chains from the same sample are listed, as sequenced in a study of shared clonotypes between healthy human individuals. Generated by immunoSEQ multiplex PCR, the TCRdb table keeps only in-frame clones and is missing some. This table holds about 2.4 million clones, roughly 93% found once. Sequenced material: naive CD4+ T cells from PBMCs. The subset denotes: CD45RA+ positively selected. These receptors all come from a man between 18 and 35 years old in good health. Some clones in this sample may be carry-over from other donors' samples.

This CDR3 is CASSSTEYYGYTF. Here the CDR3 DNA reads TGTGCCAGCAGCTCAACGGAATACTATGGCTACACCTTC. The gene calls are TRBV7-9 and TRBJ1-2; the D is unclear. V lost 4 bases to trimming and J lost 3 bases, with 9 bases between them. This CDR3 is 13 amino acids long. CDR1 is SEHNR and CDR2 is FQNEAQ in the germline V gene (reference sequence).

The chain combines TRBV5-8 with TRBJ2-2; D is perhaps TRBD1 or TRBD2 (5 bases each). Trimming left V 6 bases short and J 4 bases short, with 19 bases between. In germline, CDR1 is SGHTS, CDR2 YDEGEE. This CDR3 is built from 16 residues. The CDR3 here is CASTMGVSRSTGELFF. The CDR3, as DNA: TGTGCCAGCACCATGGGGGTTAGCAGATCCACCGGGGAGCTGTTTTTT.